Below, 22 T cell receptor beta chains from the same sample are listed, as sequenced in a study of T cell responses to AZD1222 COVID-19 vaccine. The assay was immunoSEQ multiplex PCR, and TCRdb's table has in-frame clones only and misses some. The sample lists tens of thousands of clones; nearly 90% were seen once. The material sequenced was peripheral blood, taken on day 0 of MenACWY control vaccination. The receptors here all came from an adult in good health.

The chain combines TRBV6-5 with TRBJ2-5; no reliable D call. Germline V lookup: CDR1 MNHEY, CDR2 SVGAGI. Trimming cost V 0 bases and J 5 bases, with 10 bases left between them. There are 14 residues in the CDR3. CDR3 sequence: CASSYSVAPETQYF. CDR3 bases: TGTGCCAGCAGTTACTCGGTGGCGCCGGAGACCCAGTACTTC.

This chain joins TRBV7-2 and TRBJ1-1; 11 nucleotides agree with TRBD1. Germline assignment: CDR1 SGHTA and CDR2 FQGNSA. This CDR3 is built from 17 residues. The V gene end was trimmed by 3 bases and the J gene end by 5 bases; junction bases not matched to a gene: 11. The CDR3, as DNA: TGTGCCAGCAGCTTCCCGCTAGGGACAGGGGGTGGTACTGAAGCTTTCTTT. Translated: CASSFPLGTGGGTEAFF.

The sample holds one count of this clone. The genes are TRBV19 and TRBJ1-5; possibly TRBD1 for D (5 bases). V was shortened by 2 bases and J by 3 bases, with 11 bases between the two germline ends. The CDR3 length is 15 residues. Germline-derived CDR1 and CDR2 are LNHDA and SQIVND (reference sequence). CDR3 loop: CASSIMWGYNQPQHF. The CDR3 coding sequence is TGTGCCAGTAGTATAATGTGGGGGTACAATCAGCCCCAGCATTTT.

The rearrangement uses TRBV29-1 and TRBJ1-1, with D unclear. The CDR3 runs 10 residues. The germline V gene encodes CDR1 SQVTM and CDR2 ANQGSEA. Trimming stripped 2 bases from V and 7 bases from J, with 5 bases between. The CDR3 is CSVEKGEAFF. DNA for the CDR3: TGCAGCGTTGAAAAGGGTGAAGCTTTCTTT.

This clone was counted only a few times. Other DNA sequences in the same sample also yield this CDR3. CDR3 coding DNA: TGTGCCAGTAGTACGGGTTCCCAAGAGACCCAGTACTTC. Translation: CASSTGSQETQYF. The chain carries TRBV19 and TRBJ2-5; D uncertain. V dropped 4 bases and J dropped 1 base, with 7 bases sitting between them. The CDR3 has 13 amino acids. In germline, CDR1 is LNHDA, CDR2 SQIVND (reference sequence).

The chain has TRBV5-1 and TRBJ2-7, with D maybe TRBD1 (7 bases). This CDR3 is 14 amino acids long. Looked up from germline, CDR1 is SGHRS and CDR2 is YFSETQ. V lost 2 bases to trimming and J lost 7 bases, with 16 bases between them. Here the CDR3 reads CASSFRQGGLEQYF. Here the CDR3 DNA reads TGCGCCAGCAGCTTCCGACAGGGAGGTTTGGAGCAGTACTTC.

The CDR3 protein is CATPWAGGKGNTIYF. Here the CDR3 DNA reads TGTGCCACCCCTTGGGCAGGGGGCAAGGGAAACACCATATATTTT. The chain combines TRBV6-4 with TRBJ1-3; 8 positions agree with TRBD1. With V trimmed by 10 bases and J by 4 bases, 12 bases remained unmatched. There are 15 residues in the CDR3. Germline-derived CDR1 and CDR2 are MRHNA and SNTAGT.

The chain combines TRBV28 with TRBJ2-3, with 9 bases aligning to TRBD1. The CDR3 is 15 residues long. From germline, CDR1 is MDHEN and CDR2 SYDVKM. V trimming: 6 bases; J trimming: 3 bases; junction bases outside the gene matches: 7. The CDR3: CASRLQGAQTDTQYF. CDR3 bases: TGTGCCAGCAGGCTACAGGGGGCGCAGACAGATACGCAGTATTTT.

The chain recombines TRBV19 with TRBJ2-7, with TRBD2 identical over 8 bases. This CDR3 contains 15 residues. With 5 bases clipped from V and 5 bases from J, the junction kept 11 bases outside the gene matches. Germline V gene lookup returns CDR1 LNHDA and CDR2 SQIVND (reference sequence). CDR3 sequence (DNA): TGTGCCAGTAGTTCTCGGGGGGGGTGGATCCACGAGCAGTACTTC. It specifies CASSSRGGWIHEQYF.

The chain uses TRBV19 and TRBJ2-7; D possibly corresponds to TRBD1 (5 bases). From germline, CDR1 is LNHDA and CDR2 SQIVND (reference sequence). This CDR3 contains 13 residues. V lost 1 base and J lost 5, with 9 bases in between. The DNA of the CDR3 is TGTGCCAGTAGTATAGGCAGGGCTAACGAGCAGTACTTC. This translates into CASSIGRANEQYF.

This sequence joins TRBV19 and TRBJ1-6, with D uncertain. This CDR3 comprises 21 residues. Germline V CDR1 and CDR2: LNHDA, SQIVND (reference sequence). V was trimmed by 9 bases and J by 1 base, leaving 31 bases between them. The CDR3 region has the DNA TGTGCCAGCACCTGGAGGGCCCTACCAGGATTTTCGAGTTCCTATAATTCACCCCTCCACTTT. This translates into CASTWRALPGFSSSYNSPLHF.

This chain uses TRBV11-3 with TRBJ2-7; D may be TRBD1 or TRBD2 (5 bases each). V was shortened by 3 bases and J by 2 bases, with 11 bases between the two germline ends. The V gene's germline CDR1 is SGHNT and CDR2 YENEEA. This CDR3 contains 14 residues. In DNA form, the CDR3 reads TGTGCCAGCAGCTTCCGGGACGACCCCTACGAGCAGTACTTC. This encodes CASSFRDDPYEQYF.

V usage is TRBV5-4 and J usage is TRBJ1-3; 8 bases map to TRBD1. CDR3 length equals 19 residues. The germline CDR1 and CDR2 sequences are SGHNT and YYREEE (reference sequence). J lost 0 bases, V lost 1 base, and 12 bases had no gene match. The CDR3 bases are TGTGCCAGCAGCTTGTATCTGACAGGGGCGAAACGCTCTGGAAACACCATATATTTT. Amino acids: CASSLYLTGAKRSGNTIYF.

The chain joins TRBV7-2 to TRBJ2-1; TRBD2 agrees at 10 bases. J gave up 9 bases and V 1 base, and 15 bases lay outside the gene matches. The CDR3 has 18 amino acids. Germline CDR1 is SGHTA and CDR2 is FQGNSA. The CDR3 reads CASSLVSTSGAGRGEQFF. CDR3 nucleotides: TGTGCCAGCAGCTTAGTCTCCACTAGCGGGGCAGGTCGCGGTGAGCAGTTCTTC.

The chain uses TRBV30 and TRBJ1-1; D remains unclear. V shed 3 bases and J shed 0 bases, with 14 bases lying between them. Germline values: CDR1 GTSNPN, CDR2 SVGIG (reference sequence). The length of the CDR3 is 15 residues. Written as DNA, the CDR3 is TGTGCCTGGAGCACCGGCCGGAAAATGAACACTGAAGCTTTCTTT. As protein: CAWSTGRKMNTEAFF.

This rearrangement joins TRBV10-3 to TRBJ1-3; D gene uncertain. Trimming took 3 bases from V and 3 from J, leaving 12 bases between them. The CDR3 sequence is 15 residues long. Germline loops: CDR1 ENHRY, CDR2 SYGVKD. CDR3 loop: CAISDPGRSGNTIYF. CDR3 in DNA: TGTGCCATCAGTGATCCAGGTCGGAGTGGAAACACCATATATTTT.

The V call is TRBV10-3, the J call TRBJ2-2; 8 bases fit TRBD1. The CDR3 loop spans 15 amino acids. J gave up 4 bases and V 2 bases, and 3 bases lay outside the gene matches. Germline loops: CDR1 ENHRY, CDR2 SYGVKD. The CDR3 bases are TGTGCCATCAGTGAGAGGGACAGGACCACCGGGGAGCTGTTTTTT. As protein: CAISERDRTTGELFF.

V and J are TRBV5-6 and TRBJ1-5; possibly TRBD1 for D (5 bases). Germline V lookup: CDR1 SGHDT, CDR2 YYEEEE. The CDR3 totals 16 residues. Deletions cut 1 base from V and 3 bases from J, with 14 bases between. The CDR3 loop is CASSLRQSRANQPQHF. The CDR3 DNA sequence: TGTGCCAGCAGCTTGCGACAGTCCCGAGCCAATCAGCCCCAGCATTTT.

This clone appeared a single time. The chain recombines TRBV6-5 with TRBJ1-2; 7 bases are shared with TRBD1. Germline V gene lookup returns CDR1 MNHEY and CDR2 SVGAGI. V was clipped by 7 bases and J by 0 bases; unmatched bases: 8. This CDR3 is built from 15 residues. The CDR3 reads CASNPTGTANYGYTF. CDR3 nucleotides: TGTGCCAGCAACCCCACCGGGACAGCTAACTATGGCTACACCTTC.

This chain connects TRBV12-3 or TRBV12-4 to TRBJ1-1; no clear D. Trimming took off 1 base at V and 8 bases at J, with 8 bases between the two ends. This CDR3 region has 12 residues. In DNA form, the CDR3 reads TGTGCCAGCAGTTTAGTACTGACCGAAGCTTTCTTT. Amino acid sequence: CASSLVLTEAFF.

The CDR3 nucleotides read TGCGCCAGCAGCTTGTTGGCTGTACCGGGGTACAATGAGCAGTTCTTC. Its translation: CASSLLAVPGYNEQFF. The chain uses TRBV5-1 and TRBJ2-1, with D maybe TRBD2 (5 bases). Germline CDR1 SGHRS, CDR2 YFSETQ. Trimming pared 1 base from V and 4 bases from J, leaving 15 bases between. The CDR3 runs 16 residues.

The genes are TRBV3-1 (or the pseudogene TRBV3-2) and TRBJ1-5; no definite D call. The CDR3 is 13 amino acids. The germline V and J ends were trimmed by 3 bases and 3 bases, with 6 bases remaining between them. Per the germline V gene, CDR1 is LGHDT and CDR2 is YNNKEL (reference sequence). The CDR3 DNA is TGTGCCAGCAGCCAGGGAGACAATCAGCCCCAGCATTTT. Amino acid sequence: CASSQGDNQPQHF.